This paragraph reports one T cell receptor beta chain. The antigen is unknown. The time point denotes: blood 4 weeks post-SBRT, at nephrectomy. Indicated treatment: 15 Gy SBRT to primary tumor, nephrectomy 4 weeks later. Nephrectomy followed 15 Gy stereotactic body radiation by 4 weeks. Serial blood draws occurred at baseline and 2 and 4 weeks post-SBRT. Germline V CDR1 and CDR2: MDHEN, SYDVKM. CDR3 size: 12 residues. V lost 8 bases and J 1 base, leaving 8 bases between the germline ends. TCRdb's copy holds only in-frame clones and misses some; the assay was immunoSEQ multiplex PCR. The sample lists some 150,000 clones, 86% occurring once. These data are taken from a study of radiation and T cells in renal cell carcinoma. Points from the study as a whole: Top tumor clonotypes rose in blood 2 weeks post-radiation, then contracted.

The sequence derives from a woman aged 50 to 60 with renal cell carcinoma. The sample here was blood, taken from a patient whose treatment included radiotherapy and nephrectomy. The V gene is TRBV28, the J gene TRBJ1-2; D call uncertain. CDR3 sequence (DNA): TGTGCCAGCTATGATAATAACTATGGCTACACCTTC. Residues: CASYDNNYGYTF.